This T cell receptor beta chain was documented in a study of blood T cell repertoires in COVID-19. Study overall: Donors in the United States, Italy and Spain gave samples during acute or convalescent COVID-19. The analysed material was cDNA or gDNA that came from T cells, B-cell-depleted T cells, or PBMCs.

V lost 5 bases and J lost 3; bases outside the gene matches: 6. CDR1 is SGHVS, CDR2 FNYEAQ, per germline. CDR3 size: 16 residues. The protocol was immunoSEQ multiplex PCR, while the TCRdb copy is restricted to in-frame clones and leaves out a portion. The table shows some 490,000 clones, with less than 90% occurring only once. Material for sequencing was PBMCs or T cells enriched from blood (not recorded which). The chain employs TRBV7-6 and TRBJ2-6; 8 nucleotides align to TRBD1. This TCR came from a woman aged 55-69 years who had recovered from COVID-19. Here the CDR3 DNA reads TGTGCCAGCAGCCCGCAGGGGGCGGGTGGGGCCAACGTCCTGACTTTC. Translating gives CASSPQGAGGANVLTF.